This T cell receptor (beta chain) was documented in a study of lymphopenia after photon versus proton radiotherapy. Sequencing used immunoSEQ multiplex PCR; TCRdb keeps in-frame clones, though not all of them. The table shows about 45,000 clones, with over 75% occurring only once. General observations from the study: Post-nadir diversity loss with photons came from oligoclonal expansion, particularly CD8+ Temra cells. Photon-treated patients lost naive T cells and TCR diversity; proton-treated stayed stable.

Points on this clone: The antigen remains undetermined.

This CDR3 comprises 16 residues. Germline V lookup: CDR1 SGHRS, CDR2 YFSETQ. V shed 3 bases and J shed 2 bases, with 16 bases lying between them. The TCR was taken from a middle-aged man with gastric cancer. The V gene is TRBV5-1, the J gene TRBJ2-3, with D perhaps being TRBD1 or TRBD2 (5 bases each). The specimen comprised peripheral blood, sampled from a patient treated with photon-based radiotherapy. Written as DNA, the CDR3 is TGCGCCAGCAGCTCCAATAATAGAGGGACCACAGATACGCAGTATTTT. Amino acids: CASSSNNRGTTDTQYF.